This is a list of T cell receptor beta chains from one sample in a study of blood T cells in healthy people across ages. TCRdb analysed the 5' RACE reads with MiXCR anew, one entry per CDR3 protein. The sample yields about 680,000 distinct CDR3 sequences, approximately 49% seen once. Sequencing was performed on blood. These receptors were collected from a woman aged 55-70 years in good health. CDR3s include the opening cysteine and the closing phenylalanine or tryptophan. D genes are given only for firm matches. The size field is filled for only some rows; it gives once, few, many or a size class.

clone_size,v_call,j_call,d_call,cdr3_nt,cdr3_aa
-,TRBV7-9,TRBJ2-5,-,TGTGCCAGCAGCCGTCCTCAGGGGACCCAAGAGACCCAGTACTTC,CASSRPQGTQETQYF
-,TRBV2,TRBJ1-5,TRBD1,TGTGCCAGCGGTCCTAGGACAGGGGTGTTACAGCCCCAGCATTTT,CASGPRTGVLQPQHF
-,TRBV6-2/TRBV6-3,TRBJ2-3,TRBD2,TGTGCCAGCAGTCCTCTGGGTTGGACTAGCGGGAAAGGCACAGATACGCAGTATTTT,CASSPLGWTSGKGTDTQYF
-,TRBV20-1,TRBJ2-7,-,TGCAGTGCTAGAGGATCGTCCGGGGGACGATCCGTGGACTACGAGCAGTACTTC,CSARGSSGGRSVDYEQYF
few,TRBV2,TRBJ2-4,-,TGTGCCAGCAGAGGCCGGGAAGCCAACATTCAGTACTTC,CASRGREANIQYF
few,TRBV9,TRBJ2-7,TRBD1,TGTGCCAGCAGCGGAAGGGGGCATAACGAGCAGTACTTC,CASSGRGHNEQYF
-,TRBV2,TRBJ2-1,-,TGTGCCAGCAGCCGAGAACGGGGGATTAATGAGCAGTTCTTC,CASSRERGINEQFF
-,TRBV7-2,TRBJ2-7,-,TGTGCCAGCAGCTTCCGGGACACATTCTCCTACGAGCAGTACTTC,CASSFRDTFSYEQYF
once,TRBV16,TRBJ2-1,TRBD2,TGTGCCAGCAGCCGACGAGGAGCTAGCGGGAATGAGCAGTTCTTC,CASSRRGASGNEQFF
-,TRBV5-1,TRBJ1-1,-,TGCGCCAGCAGCGTCAGACAGGATACTATGAACACTGAAGCTTTCTTT,CASSVRQDTMNTEAFF
-,TRBV7-9,TRBJ1-2,-,TGTGCCAGCAGCCTCGGGTCCAGCTCAGTCTACACCTTC,CASSLGSSSVYTF
few,TRBV7-3,TRBJ2-7,-,TGTGCCAGCAGCCCGGGGGGCGGAAACCTCCTCAACGAGCAGTACTTC,CASSPGGGNLLNEQYF
few,TRBV24-1,TRBJ1-2,-,TGTGCCACCAGTGATGTGACAGAGGGCTATGGCTACACCTTC,CATSDVTEGYGYTF
-,TRBV9,TRBJ2-5,TRBD2,TGTGCCAGCAGCGGGGGACTAGCGGGAGGGCAAGAGACCCAGTACTTC,CASSGGLAGGQETQYF
-,TRBV5-6,TRBJ2-2,TRBD1,TGTGCCAGCAGCTATGGGACAGGGGGAAACACCGGGGAGCTGTTTTTT,CASSYGTGGNTGELFF
few,TRBV7-8,TRBJ2-7,TRBD1,TGTGCCAGCAGCGCCGGGACAGTGCTCACCTACGAGCAGTACTTC,CASSAGTVLTYEQYF
-,TRBV3-1,TRBJ1-2,TRBD1,TGTGCCAGCAGCCAGACCAGGTCCCAGGGGGCCTATGGCTACACCTTC,CASSQTRSQGAYGYTF
-,TRBV20-1,TRBJ2-7,-,TGCAGTGCGACATCTGGGACAAGGGTATACGAGCAGTACTTC,CSATSGTRVYEQYF
few,TRBV19,TRBJ2-4,TRBD2,TGTGCCAGTAGTAACTGGGCGCTAGCGGGACGAGTCACCAAAAACATTCAGTACTTC,CASSNWALAGRVTKNIQYF
-,TRBV6-6,TRBJ2-1,-,TGTGCCAGCACCTCGAAACGGGTGGGGTTCTTC,CASTSKRVGFF
few,TRBV7-3,TRBJ2-1,-,TGTGCCAGCAGCTTAACGGCGGGCGGTGAGCAGTTCTTC,CASSLTAGGEQFF
-,TRBV6-5,TRBJ2-7,-,TGTGCCAGCTTCTCCGGGTCCTCCTACGAGCAGTACTTC,CASFSGSSYEQYF
few,TRBV20-1,TRBJ2-1,-,TGCAGTGCTAGAGTTGGAACTGAGCAGTTCTTC,CSARVGTEQFF
few,TRBV4-2,TRBJ2-5,-,TGTGCCAGCAGCCAAGCCTTCGGGGGAGAGACCCAGTACTTC,CASSQAFGGETQYF
-,TRBV4-2,TRBJ1-1,-,TGTGCCAGCAGCCAAGGGTCGGGGTTTTCGTGGACTGAAGCTTTCTTT,CASSQGSGFSWTEAFF
-,TRBV12-3/TRBV12-4,TRBJ1-5,-,TGTGCCAGCAGTCCGGACGGGGTTCAGCCCCAGCATTTT,CASSPDGVQPQHF
few,TRBV4-2,TRBJ1-4,-,TGTGCCAGCAGCCGAGCCCGGGAGGCAGCGGGTAATGAAAAACTGTTTTTT,CASSRAREAAGNEKLFF
-,TRBV7-2,TRBJ2-1,-,TGTGCCAGCAGCCCACGGGGGCCGAATGAGCAGTTCTTC,CASSPRGPNEQFF
-,TRBV7-3,TRBJ2-1,TRBD2,TGTGCCAGCAGCTTCACGGGAGGGTCCGGCGAGCAGTTCTTC,CASSFTGGSGEQFF
-,TRBV3-1,TRBJ2-5,-,TGTGCCAGCAGCCAAGAGGCGGATTACCAAGAGACCCAGTACTTC,CASSQEADYQETQYF
few,TRBV20-1,TRBJ1-4,-,TGCAGTGCTAGTTTCCCATCCAATGAAAAACTGTTTTTT,CSASFPSNEKLFF